The 25 T cell receptor beta chains below were found in one sample sequenced in a study of T cell repertoires in aging, cancer and after chemotherapy (dated by TCRdb to between 2019 and 2020). Sequencing instrument: Illumina MiSeq. Rearranged TRB sequences spanning V, D and J segments were amplified by multiplex touch-down PCR using a mixed TRB-A/B primer pool. TCRdb reanalyzed the raw reads on its own, using fastp at Q25 for trimming and MiXCR for clone calling, and kept in-frame beta chains. Under each unique CDR3 protein, matching rows form one entry showing the most common genes and DNA. The sample table records 10,000 or so distinct CDR3 sequences; roughly 33% of these occur just once. The ten largest make up approximately 19% of the sample. TCR beta rearrangements were amplified from genomic DNA isolated from peripheral blood, not from sorted cells or RNA. The sequenced sample was blood. These receptors were collected from a human donor in good health. The donor label of this sample is uncertain.

J is TRBJ1-5 and V is TRBV12-3 or TRBV12-4; 8 nucleotides match TRBD1. Trimming removed 4 bases from V and 4 bases from J; junction bases left unmatched: 12. The CDR3 sequence is 17 residues long. CDR3 DNA: TGTGCCAGCAGTTCACCCTCCCAGACAGGGGCAAATCAGCCCCAGCATTTT. Translation: CASSSPSQTGANQPQHF.

The CDR3 is CAISDNPDNEQFF. As DNA, the CDR3 is TGTGCCATCAGTGATAACCCTGACAATGAGCAGTTCTTC. This chain links TRBV10-3 with TRBJ2-1, with D unresolved. Germline CDR1 reads ENHRY; CDR2 reads SYGVKD. Trimming left V 3 bases short and J 5 bases short, with 8 bases between. This CDR3 is 13 amino acids long.

A note on this clonotype: Just one base apart from a much larger clone, this may be a read error. The chain employs TRBV27 and TRBJ1-4; 9 bases match TRBD1. The CDR3 has 13 residues. Germline V CDR1 and CDR2: MNHEY, SMNVEV (reference sequence). The V segment lost 8 bases and the J segment 8 bases; nucleotides outside the gene matches: 6. Here the CDR3 reads CASRGQGIEKLFF. The CDR3, as DNA: TGTGCCAGCCGAGGACAGGGGATCGAAAAACTGTTTTTT.

This clonotype was seen a handful of times. The rearrangement links TRBV27 to TRBJ2-2; D tentatively reads TRBD1 or TRBD2 (5 bases each). Trimming pared 4 bases from V and 5 bases from J, leaving 11 bases between. This CDR3 is 14 amino acids long. Germline V gene lookup returns CDR1 MNHEY and CDR2 SMNVEV (reference sequence). The CDR3 coding sequence is TGTGCCAGCAGTTCCGGGACGGGGACCGGGGAGCTGTTTTTT. Translated: CASSSGTGTGELFF.

This clonotype is categorized as medium-sized. The genes are TRBV6-6 and TRBJ2-5, with TRBD2 as a possible D gene (5 bases). Trimming took off 8 bases at V and 2 bases at J, with 15 bases between the two ends. This CDR3 spans 14 amino acids. Germline CDR1 and CDR2: MNHNY and SVGAGI (reference sequence). DNA of the CDR3: TGTGCCAGCGTGCCCGAAGGGAGACAAGAGACCCAGTACTTC. Translating gives CASVPEGRQETQYF.

As regards this clonotype: With a much larger clone just one base away, this may be a read error. The chain links TRBV5-5 to TRBJ2-6, with D tentatively TRBD1 (5 bases). The germline gives CDR1 SGHKS, CDR2 YYEKEE (reference sequence). The CDR3 consists of 14 residues. The CDR3: CASSGVTGAKVLTF. As DNA, the CDR3 is TGTGCCAGCAGCGGTGTTACTGGGGCCAAAGTCCTGACTTTC. Looking up the rest from reference TRBV5-5 and TRBJ2-6 gives the full variable domain: DAGVTQSPTHLIKTRGQQVTLRCSPISGHKSVSWYQQVLGQGPQFIFQYYEKEERGRGNFPDRFSARQFPNYSSELNVNALLLGDSALYLCASSGVTGAKVLTFGAGSRLTVL.

The rearrangement links TRBV20-1 to TRBJ1-4; D possibly corresponds to TRBD1 (5 bases). Deletions cut 5 bases from V and 8 bases from J, with 18 bases between. The V gene's germline CDR1 is DFQATT and CDR2 SNEGSKA (reference sequence). This CDR3 is 14 amino acids long. The DNA of the CDR3 is TGCAGTGCTCCCCTAGGGGAGCGCGAGGAAAAACTGTTTTTT. Translated, it gives CSAPLGEREEKLFF.

J is TRBJ1-5 and V is TRBV6-6; TRBD1 aligns across 7 bases. This CDR3 comprises 15 residues. Germline-derived CDR1 and CDR2 are MNHNY and SVGAGI (reference sequence). V lost 2 bases to trimming and J lost 7 bases; unmatched junction nucleotides: 8. CDR3 in DNA: TGTGCCAGCAGTTACCGGACAGGAAAAGGACAGCCCCAGCATTTT. Encoded protein: CASSYRTGKGQPQHF.

This clonotype is classed as medium-sized. In DNA, the CDR3 is TGTGCCAGCAGTGAGGACGGGATCTATGGCTACACCTTC. This encodes CASSEDGIYGYTF. The chain uses TRBV6-6 and TRBJ1-2; D uncertain. The CDR3 contains 13 residues. V was clipped by 5 bases and J by 4 bases, with 11 bases between them. Germline V gives CDR1 MNHNY, CDR2 SVGAGI (reference sequence).

The chain is built from TRBV7-2 and TRBJ1-6, with TRBD1 as a possible D gene (6 bases). Trimming cost V 2 bases and J 8 bases, with 13 bases left between them. The CDR3 spans 15 residues. CDR1 and CDR2 (germline): SGHTA, FQGNSA. CDR3 coding DNA: TGTGCCAGCAGCTTAAAAGTCAGGGGAGATTCACCCCTCCACTTT. Its protein product is CASSLKVRGDSPLHF.

The chain is built from TRBV27 and TRBJ2-2; maybe TRBD2 (6 bases). Looked up from germline, CDR1 is MNHEY and CDR2 is SMNVEV (reference sequence). The CDR3 runs to 13 residues. Deletions cut 11 bases from V and 1 base from J, with 11 bases between. CDR3 region: CAARRVNTGELFF. In DNA form, the CDR3 reads TGTGCCGCCCGGAGGGTGAACACCGGGGAGCTGTTTTTT.

This clonotype was picked up a small number of times. This rearrangement joins TRBV19 to TRBJ2-3, with D tentatively TRBD1 (6 bases). V shed 3 bases and J shed 3 bases, with 19 bases lying between them. The CDR3 contains 17 residues. Germline CDR1 reads LNHDA; CDR2 reads SQIVND (reference sequence). For the CDR3, the DNA is TGTGCCAGTAGTATCTTGCCAGGGGCCACGAGGACAGATACGCAGTATTTT. It encodes CASSILPGATRTDTQYF.

This clonotype was observed a handful of times. This chain uses TRBV6-5 with TRBJ1-1; a weak D match, TRBD1 (6 bases). This CDR3 has 14 amino acids. V was pared by 8 bases and J by 5 bases, with 18 bases between. Germline V CDR1 and CDR2: MNHEY, SVGAGI. The CDR3 DNA reads as TGTGCCAGCGGCAGGGGAAAGTTTGGAACTGAAGCTTTCTTT. Protein sequence: CASGRGKFGTEAFF.

About this clonotype itself: A read error may explain this, as a much larger clone is one base away. The chain has TRBV30 and TRBJ1-1, with TRBD1 as a possible D gene (5 bases). The germline CDR1 and CDR2 sequences are GTSNPN and SVGIG (reference sequence). This CDR3 spans 14 amino acids. V was shortened by 6 bases and J by 4 bases, with 18 bases between the two germline ends. CDR3 protein: CACTLATVRTEAFF. The CDR3 region has the DNA TGTGCCTGTACCCTCGCGACAGTCCGCACTGAAGCTTTCTTT.

This clonotype has a handful of counts. V and J are TRBV6-5 and TRBJ1-1; D ambiguous. V was shortened by 7 bases and J by 9 bases, with 12 bases between the two germline ends. There are 11 residues in the CDR3. Germline loops: CDR1 MNHEY, CDR2 SVGAGI. CDR3 nucleotide sequence: TGTGCCAGCACCGCGCAGCAGAAAGCTTTCTTT. Translated: CASTAQQKAFF.

This clonotype has just a few counts. The chain uses TRBV11-2 and TRBJ2-2, with 7 bases identical to TRBD1. CDR1 SGHAT and CDR2 FQNNGV come from the germline V gene. V shed 0 bases and J 1 base; nucleotides not matched to a gene: 5. The CDR3 is made up of 17 amino acids. This CDR3 reads CASSLDSTGLNTGELFF. DNA of the CDR3: TGTGCCAGCAGCTTAGATTCGACAGGGCTGAACACCGGGGAGCTGTTTTTT. Supplemented by reference TRBV11-2 and TRBJ2-2, the full variable domain reads EAGVAQSPRYKIIEKRQSVAFWCNPISGHATLYWYQQILGQGPKLLIQFQNNGVVDDSQLPKDRFSAERLKGVDSTLKIQPAKLEDSAVYLCASSLDSTGLNTGELFFGEGSRLTVL.

This rearrangement joins TRBV7-2 to TRBJ2-7, with 11 bases fitting TRBD2. Germline V lookup: CDR1 SGHTA, CDR2 FQGNSA. This CDR3 comprises 14 residues. J was trimmed by 6 bases and V by 4 bases; bases with no gene match: 5. CDR3 nucleotide sequence: TGTGCCAGCAGCTATAGCGGGAGGGCCTCCGAGCAGTACTTC. This translates into CASSYSGRASEQYF. Complete variable domain (other parts from reference TRBV7-2 and TRBJ2-7): GAGVSQSPSNKVTEKGKDVELRCDPISGHTALYWYRQSLGQGLEFLIYFQGNSAPDKSGLPSDRFSAERTGGSVSTLTIQRTQQEDSAVYLCASSYSGRASEQYFGPGTRLTVT.

By frequency in the sample, this clonotype is medium-sized. This sequence joins TRBV27 and TRBJ2-3; D unclear. The V gene's germline CDR1 is MNHEY and CDR2 SMNVEV (reference sequence). The CDR3 runs 14 residues. The germline V and J ends were trimmed by 5 bases and 1 base, with 10 bases remaining between them. CDR3 nucleotides: TGTGCCAGCAGTGTCCAGGTTCGCACAGATACGCAGTATTTT. This sequence encodes CASSVQVRTDTQYF.

This clonotype was counted between two and nine times. V gene TRBV15 combines with J gene TRBJ2-7; D unresolved. The CDR3 runs 12 residues. Between the trimmed V and J ends, which lost 0 bases and 3 bases, there was a span of 3 bases. Germline lookup yields CDR1 LNHNV and CDR2 YYDKDF (reference sequence). The DNA of the CDR3 is TGTGCCACCAGCAGAGACTTCTACGAGCAGTACTTC. Protein product: CATSRDFYEQYF.

The chain recombines TRBV5-4 with TRBJ2-1, with 10 bases aligning to TRBD2. CDR1 is SGHNT and CDR2 is YYREEE in the germline V gene (reference sequence). The V and J ends lost 4 bases and 1 base, in that order; junction bases with no gene match: 5. The CDR3 runs 16 residues. CDR3 bases: TGTGCCAGCAGCAAAAGCGGGGGGGCGTCCTACAATGAGCAGTTCTTC. Translated, it gives CASSKSGGASYNEQFF.

This clonotype was recorded only once. Mismatch with germline at one junction end may stem from a read error. J is TRBJ2-2 and V is TRBV7-7, with D perhaps matching TRBD1 or TRBD2 (5 bases each). The CDR3 loop spans 15 amino acids. The germline CDR1 and CDR2 sequences are SSHAT and FNYEAQ (reference sequence). CDR3 coding DNA: TGTGCTAGCAGCTTAGCGCCGGCAGGGACCGGGGAGCTGTTTTTT. Translated, it gives CASSLAPAGTGELFF. Full variable domain (rest looked up from reference TRBV7-7 and TRBJ2-2): GAGVSQSPRYKVTKRGQDVTLRCDPISSHATLYWYQQALGQGPEFLTYFNYEAQPDKSGLPSDRFSAERPEGSISTLTIQRTEQRDSAMYRCASSLAPAGTGELFFGEGSRLTVL.

The chain recombines TRBV5-4 with TRBJ1-2; D unclear. The CDR3 runs to 14 residues. V lost 3 bases to trimming and J lost 2 bases, with 11 bases between them. Germline V gene lookup returns CDR1 SGHNT and CDR2 YYREEE (reference sequence). In DNA form, the CDR3 reads TGTGCCAGCAGCTCGCCGACAAGAAACTATGGCTACACCTTC. This gives the protein CASSSPTRNYGYTF.

This clonotype was detected a few times. V usage is TRBV30 and J usage is TRBJ2-1; D possibly corresponds to TRBD2 (5 bases). This CDR3 comprises 16 residues. CDR1 is GTSNPN, CDR2 SVGIG, per germline (reference sequence). V was clipped by 7 bases and J by 4 bases, with 23 bases between them. The CDR3 sequence: CASNPGSEKGYNEQFF. The CDR3 coding sequence is TGTGCCTCGAACCCTGGTAGCGAGAAGGGTTACAATGAGCAGTTCTTC.

By share, this clonotype ranks as medium-sized (0.01 to 0.1%). J is TRBJ2-1 and V is TRBV29-1; D may match TRBD1 or TRBD2 (5 bases each). The CDR3 has 15 amino acids. Trimming pared 4 bases from V and 4 bases from J, leaving 17 bases between. Germline V gives CDR1 SQVTM, CDR2 ANQGSEA. CDR3 DNA sequence: TGCAGCGTTGCTGACCGGGACGGTGGGTACAATGAGCAGTTCTTC. Protein sequence: CSVADRDGGYNEQFF.

This clonotype qualifies as medium-sized. The chain recombines TRBV29-1 with TRBJ1-1; D unresolved. CDR3 length equals 9 residues. V lost 2 bases, J lost 5 bases, and 0 bases lay in between. Germline assignment: CDR1 SQVTM and CDR2 ANQGSEA. The CDR3 loop reads CSVETEAFF. As DNA, the CDR3 is TGCAGCGTTGAAACTGAAGCTTTCTTT.